This TCR beta chain was recorded in a study of T cells in Graves' hyperthyroidism and ophthalmopathy. Study observations and caveats: A 13 V-J signature model discriminated ophthalmopathy versus stable hyperthyroidism.

Amplification yielded TCR beta CDR3 regions, with RNA transcripts as the source. In the first-round RT-PCR of the TCR CDR3, the HTBI primer set was used. TCRdb reprocessed the multiplex PCR reads with MiXCR, giving one entry per CDR3 protein. The profile covers under 400,000 distinct CDR3 sequences, with 18% appearing a single time and 49% taken by the ten largest. With 6 bases clipped from V and 12 bases from J, the junction kept 5 bases outside the gene matches. The CDR3 length is 11 residues. These patients, aged 18 to 65, had recently diagnosed hyperthyroidism lasting under 2 months. The authors took PBMCs from roughly 9.5 ml fresh peripheral blood. Worth noting for this clonotype: As yet, its antigen is unknown.

Sequenced material: blood. V usage is TRBV12-3 or TRBV12-4 and J usage is TRBJ2-5; TRBD2 matches 9 bases. The sequence was collected from a woman between 50 and 59 years old with Graves' hyperthyroidism. This CDR3 reads CASSRGGDEYF. CDR3 coding DNA: TGTGCCAGCAGCCGCGGGGGGGATGAGTACTTC.